These 30 T cell receptor beta chains were all obtained from the same sample, sequenced in a study of response to subunit inactivated influenza vaccine. TCRdb recomputed calls from the RT-PCR reads with MiXCR, one row per CDR3 protein. The sample has about 700,000 distinct CDR3 sequences, approximately 15% seen once. Specimen: PBMCs from blood, collected approximately 12 days after vaccination. The receptors come from a man aged 45-60 years who received an inactivated influenza vaccine.

This clonotype has just a few counts. The chain is built from TRBV6-1 and TRBJ2-3, with 11 bases matching TRBD1. Trimming took 6 bases from V and 3 from J; bases not matched to a gene: 11. This CDR3 comprises 17 residues. Germline V gene data show CDR1 as MNHNS and CDR2 as SASEGT. In nucleotides, the CDR3 is TGTGCCAGCAGCCTCGGACAGGGGGCTTTATTGACAGATACGCAGTATTTT. Its protein product is CASSLGQGALLTDTQYF.

The rearrangement uses TRBV3-1 and TRBJ2-1, with 13 positions matching TRBD2. The ends lost 9 bases at V and 11 bases at J; junction bases unmatched: 10. There are 14 residues in the CDR3. Germline lookup yields CDR1 LGHDT and CDR2 YNNKEL (reference sequence). In DNA form, the CDR3 reads TGTGCCAGTAAGGGACTAGCGGGAAGTGGGAAGCAGTTCTTC. Protein product: CASKGLAGSGKQFF.

The chain employs TRBV4-2 and TRBJ1-6, with D possibly matching TRBD1 (5 bases). Deletions cut 0 bases from V and 10 bases from J, with 10 bases between. This CDR3 is built from 14 residues. Germline V gives CDR1 LGHNA, CDR2 YNFKEQ. The CDR3 bases are TGTGCCAGCAGCCAAGACTCGGGACGGTCACCCCTCCACTTT. This codes for CASSQDSGRSPLHF.

This clonotype was seen more than once but under ten times. The chain joins TRBV12-3 or TRBV12-4 to TRBJ1-1; weak D call: TRBD1 (5 bases). With 3 bases removed from V and 4 bases from J, the gap between germline ends came to 12 bases. This CDR3 region has 14 residues. CDR3 in DNA: TGTGCCAGCAGTTTCGCGGGGGGAGGCACTGAAGCTTTCTTT. Its translation: CASSFAGGGTEAFF.

The chain links TRBV7-8 to TRBJ2-5, with no clear D. Trimming removed 5 bases from V and 2 bases from J, with 12 bases in between. Germline V gene sequence: CDR1 SGHVS, CDR2 FQNEAQ. This CDR3 has 14 amino acids. CDR3 in amino acids: CASSPASRQETQYF. The CDR3 DNA sequence: TGTGCCAGCAGCCCCGCCAGCCGGCAAGAGACCCAGTACTTC.

Ten or more counts support this clonotype. The chain recombines TRBV5-1 with TRBJ2-1, with 9 bases lining up with TRBD1. This CDR3 has 16 residues. V was clipped by 0 bases and J by 4 bases; unmatched bases: 5. The V gene's germline CDR1 is SGHRS and CDR2 YFSETQ. The CDR3 DNA reads TGCGCCAGCAGCTTGGCCTTCGGACAGGGGTACAATGAGCAGTTCTTC. It translates to CASSLAFGQGYNEQFF.

V usage is TRBV5-1 and J usage is TRBJ2-7, with TRBD1 matching over 9 bases. V lost 1 base, J lost 3 bases, and 5 bases stayed unmatched. Germline lookup yields CDR1 SGHRS and CDR2 YFSETQ. CDR3 length: 15 residues. CDR3 bases: TGCGCCAGCAGCTTGACCCCGGGACAGGGCTACGAGCAGTACTTC. It specifies CASSLTPGQGYEQYF.

The V and J genes are TRBV9 and TRBJ2-2, with 7 nucleotides matching TRBD2. This CDR3 has 15 residues. Germline-derived CDR1 and CDR2 are SGDLS and YYNGEE. The trim removed 5 bases at V and 2 bases at J, leaving 6 bases unmatched. The CDR3 region has the DNA TGTGCCAGCAGGCGGGGGACGGGCAACACCGGGGAGCTGTTTTTT. It encodes CASRRGTGNTGELFF. Supplemented by reference TRBV9 and TRBJ2-2, the full variable domain reads DSGVTQTPKHLITATGQRVTLRCSPRSGDLSVYWYQQSLDQGLQFLIQYYNGEERAKGNILERFSAQQFPDLHSELNLSSLELGDSALYFCASRRGTGNTGELFFGEGSRLTVL.

Many counts were recorded for this clonotype. The V gene is TRBV20-1, the J gene TRBJ2-7; tentatively, D is TRBD2 (6 bases). V dropped 2 bases and J dropped 2 bases, with 13 bases sitting between them. The CDR3 spans 14 residues. Germline CDR1 and CDR2: DFQATT and SNEGSKA (reference sequence). The CDR3 sequence: CSARSGSGAYEQYF. CDR3 coding DNA: TGCAGTGCTAGATCCGGTAGCGGAGCCTACGAGCAGTACTTC.

This clonotype was picked up many times. The chain combines TRBV7-6 with TRBJ2-1; TRBD2 matches at 11 bases. The CDR3 is made up of 16 amino acids. After removal of 5 bases from V and 3 bases from J, the junction contained 6 bases not matched to a gene. The germline V gene has CDR1 SGHVS and CDR2 FNYEAQ. In DNA, the CDR3 is TGTGCCAGCAGCCCAACTAGCGGGAGTAGCTACAATGAGCAGTTCTTC. It specifies CASSPTSGSSYNEQFF.

The genes are TRBV25-1 and TRBJ1-4; D remains ambiguous. The CDR3 runs 15 residues. The V end lost 3 bases, the J end lost 0 bases, and 8 bases lay between the germline ends. CDR1 MGHDK and CDR2 SYGVNS come from the germline V gene. The chain's CDR3 is CASSDRGATNEKLFF. The DNA for the CDR3 is TGTGCCAGCAGTGATCGAGGTGCAACTAATGAAAAACTGTTTTTT.

This clonotype appeared many times. The chain joins TRBV7-8 to TRBJ2-7; possible D gene TRBD1, 6 bases. Germline V lookup: CDR1 SGHVS, CDR2 FQNEAQ. The germline V and J ends were trimmed by 2 bases and 4 bases, with 12 bases remaining between them. The CDR3 consists of 14 residues. For the CDR3, the DNA is TGTGCCAGCAGCTTATCACAGGGTGGATACGAGCAGTACTTC. This translates into CASSLSQGGYEQYF.

The table lists this clonotype with many counts. The genes are TRBV12-3 or TRBV12-4 and TRBJ1-2, with D possibly matching TRBD1 (5 bases). CDR3 length: 13 amino acids. The germline V and J ends were trimmed by 6 bases and 8 bases, with 16 bases remaining between them. The CDR3 DNA reads as TGTGCCAGCAGAAGGGGACCGATTGACGGCTACACCTTC. Translated, it gives CASRRGPIDGYTF.

This clonotype was counted many times. This CDR3 is CASSWGETQYF. In DNA form, the CDR3 reads TGTGCCAGCAGTTGGGGGGAGACCCAGTACTTC. This chain links TRBV12-3 or TRBV12-4 with TRBJ2-5; D is possibly TRBD1 or TRBD2 (5 bases each). The CDR3 spans 11 residues. Trimming removed 4 bases from V and 5 bases from J, with 5 bases in between.

This clonotype was seen more than once but under ten times. The chain employs TRBV12-3 or TRBV12-4 and TRBJ2-7, with D maybe TRBD1 (6 bases). Trimming shortened V by 1 base and J by 2 bases, and 12 bases separated the two germline ends. The CDR3 totals 15 residues. The CDR3 region is CASSLGRPGAYEQYF. The CDR3 bases are TGTGCCAGCAGTTTAGGTCGCCCAGGGGCCTACGAGCAGTACTTC.

This clonotype was picked up a small number of times. J is TRBJ2-3 and V is TRBV7-2; 11 nucleotides match TRBD2. Germline CDR1 and CDR2: SGHTA and FQGNSA. CDR3 length: 15 amino acids. The V and J ends lost 6 bases and 4 bases, in that order; junction bases with no gene match: 6. CDR3 in amino acids: CASRNSGGAPDTQYF. In nucleotides, the CDR3 is TGTGCCAGCAGGAATAGCGGGGGGGCCCCAGATACGCAGTATTTT.

This chain connects TRBV10-2 to TRBJ1-1, with D unresolved. The length of the CDR3 is 12 residues. CDR1 WSHSY and CDR2 SAAADI come from the germline V gene. V was cut by 0 bases and J by 11 bases, with 10 bases left in between. CDR3 sequence (DNA): TGCGCCAGCAGTGAGTCTCCCGACCGGGCTTTCTTT. This translates into CASSESPDRAFF.

The chain joins TRBV4-3 to TRBJ1-1, with D unclear. The germline gives CDR1 LGHNA, CDR2 YSLEER. Between the trimmed V and J ends, which lost 1 base and 1 base, there was a span of 7 bases. The CDR3 covers 14 residues. The CDR3 sequence is CASSQVNGNTEAFF. In nucleotides, the CDR3 is TGCGCCAGCAGCCAAGTAAATGGGAACACTGAAGCTTTCTTT.

This clonotype was detected only a few times. The DNA for the CDR3 is TGTGCCAGCAGCCGACTAGCCTCTAGCACAGATACGCAGTATTTT. Its translation: CASSRLASSTDTQYF. This rearrangement joins TRBV7-2 to TRBJ2-3; 7 nucleotides line up with TRBD2. The CDR3 covers 15 residues. V gave up 5 bases and J gave up 0 bases; unmatched junction bases: 5. Looked up from germline, CDR1 is SGHTA and CDR2 is FQGNSA.

The chain employs TRBV30 and TRBJ2-7; D is ambiguous. V dropped 3 bases and J dropped 6 bases, with 12 bases sitting between them. Germline V lookup: CDR1 GTSNPN, CDR2 SVGIG (reference sequence). This CDR3 region has 12 residues. CDR3 nucleotide sequence: TGTGCCTGGAGGGCAACTACGCGCGAGCAGTACTTC. It codes for CAWRATTREQYF.

The chain couples TRBV7-3 to TRBJ2-2, with 7 bases aligning to TRBD1. The germline CDR1 and CDR2 sequences are SGHTA and FQGTGA. CDR3 size: 15 residues. Trimming took 0 bases from V and 10 from J; bases not matched to a gene: 8. For the CDR3, the DNA is TGTGCCAGCAGCTTAACTAGAGCAGACAGGGTGGAGCTGTTTTTT. It specifies CASSLTRADRVELFF.

The chain uses TRBV12-3 or TRBV12-4 and TRBJ2-5; TRBD1 is a possible D gene (5 bases). The CDR3 is 13 amino acids. Trimming pared 2 bases from V and 3 bases from J, leaving 7 bases between. CDR3 sequence (DNA): TGTGCCAGCAGTTTATTCAGGGAAGAGACCCAGTACTTC. Translation: CASSLFREETQYF.

This chain joins TRBV28 and TRBJ2-5, with 11 bases fitting TRBD2. In germline, CDR1 is MDHEN, CDR2 SYDVKM. V lost 6 bases to trimming and J lost 4 bases; unmatched junction nucleotides: 10. There are 16 residues in the CDR3. CDR3 in DNA: TGTGCCAGCAGCAAATTAACGGGACTAGCGGCAGAGACCCAGTACTTC. Protein: CASSKLTGLAAETQYF.

V is TRBV6-5 and J is TRBJ2-1, with a possible D match to TRBD2 (7 bases). CDR1 and CDR2 (germline): MNHEY, SVGAGI. The CDR3 spans 16 residues. With 4 bases removed from V and 9 bases from J, the gap between germline ends came to 22 bases. The chain's CDR3 is CASSSLGGRAGGEQFF. The DNA for the CDR3 is TGTGCCAGCAGTTCCCTAGGGGGGAGGGCAGGTGGTGAGCAGTTCTTC.

This clonotype has a handful of counts. The chain uses TRBV28 and TRBJ2-4; D is possibly TRBD2 (5 bases). Germline V gene data show CDR1 as MDHEN and CDR2 as SYDVKM. Deletions cut 2 bases from V and 0 bases from J, with 14 bases between. CDR3 size: 17 residues. CDR3 residues: CASSLTGLALAKNIQYF. The CDR3 nucleotides read TGTGCCAGCAGTTTAACGGGCCTAGCTCTAGCCAAAAACATTCAGTACTTC.

Details on this clonotype: A junction boundary mismatches the germline segment, possibly from a read error. J is TRBJ1-1 and V is TRBV4-2; D is unresolved. CDR1 is LGHNA, CDR2 YNFKEQ, per germline. The CDR3 is 15 residues long. The CDR3 DNA sequence: TGTGCCACCAGCCAAGCTTTTTTAGGTAACACTGAAGCTTTCTTT. This encodes CATSQAFLGNTEAFF.

The chain has TRBV20-1 and TRBJ2-3; possibly TRBD2 for D (6 bases). The CDR3 spans 13 residues. Trimming pared 2 bases from V and 2 bases from J, leaving 8 bases between. Germline loops: CDR1 DFQATT, CDR2 SNEGSKA (reference sequence). CDR3 amino acids: CSARWRDTDTQYF. CDR3 nucleotides: TGCAGTGCTAGATGGCGGGACACAGATACGCAGTATTTT.

The J gene is TRBJ1-1, the V gene TRBV12-3 or TRBV12-4, with TRBD1 matching 9 bases. The CDR3 has 14 residues. J was trimmed by 4 bases and V by 7 bases; bases with no gene match: 7. CDR3 residues: CASTGTGPGTEAFF. In DNA form, the CDR3 reads TGTGCCAGCACCGGGACAGGGCCTGGCACTGAAGCTTTCTTT.

The chain couples TRBV4-3 to TRBJ1-4; TRBD1 agrees at 9 bases. After removal of 6 bases from V and 4 bases from J, the junction contained 3 bases not matched to a gene. This CDR3 has 14 residues. Germline lookup yields CDR1 LGHNA and CDR2 YSLEER. The CDR3 spells CASRQGAGNEKLFF. In DNA form, the CDR3 reads TGCGCCAGCAGACAGGGGGCGGGTAATGAAAAACTGTTTTTT.

The chain joins TRBV7-9 to TRBJ2-7; perhaps TRBD2 as D (6 bases). CDR3 length equals 15 residues. Germline V gene data show CDR1 as SEHNR and CDR2 as FQNEAQ (reference sequence). Deletions cut 5 bases from V and 7 bases from J, with 21 bases between. In nucleotides, the CDR3 is TGTGCCAGCAGCCGAAGGAGGGCCAGGGATTATGAGCAGTACTTC. Amino acids: CASSRRRARDYEQYF.